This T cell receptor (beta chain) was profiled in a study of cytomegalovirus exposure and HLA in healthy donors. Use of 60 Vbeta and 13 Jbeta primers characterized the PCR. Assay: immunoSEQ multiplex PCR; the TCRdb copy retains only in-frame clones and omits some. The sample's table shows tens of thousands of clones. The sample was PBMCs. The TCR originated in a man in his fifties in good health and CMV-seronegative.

Here the CDR3 DNA reads TGTGCCAGCAGCCCCCTCGTTGAGACCTACAATGAGCAGTTCTTC. Translating it yields CASSPLVETYNEQFF. The chain couples TRBV7-8 to TRBJ2-1, with D uncertain. V was cut by 5 bases and J by 2 bases, with 13 bases left in between. Germline V gives CDR1 SGHVS, CDR2 FQNEAQ. This CDR3 spans 15 amino acids.